What follows are 8 T cell receptor beta chains derived from one specimen sequenced in a study of control samples from healthy donors and cancer patients (TCRdb year 2020). Library construction relied on the immunoSEQ multiplex PCR assay. The immuneACCESS repertoire file appears here via TCRdb, limited to in-frame rearrangements. These files lack a portion of the clones; in checked studies, under half of the deficit traces to unresolved V genes, and the cause of the others is not known. The table for this sample lists 150,000 to 200,000 clones; 90% of them were counted only once. Roughly 1.3% of the sample goes to the ten largest clones. Sequencing input: blood. The receptors were sampled from a woman aged 50 to 65 in good health.

As regards this clone: A read error may produce the germline difference seen at one junction end. In nucleotides, the CDR3 is TGTGCCTGGAGTTCGGCGGGAGGCACGCATTTT. Residues: CAWSSAGGTHF. The V and J genes are TRBV30 and TRBJ2-3, with TRBD2 identical over 8 bases. This CDR3 has 11 residues. CDR1 is GTSNPN and CDR2 is SVGIG in the germline V gene (reference sequence).

Here the CDR3 reads CASSGLAGGSTDTQYF. CDR3 nucleotide sequence: TGTGCCAGCAGTGGACTAGCGGGGGGAAGCACAGATACGCAGTATTTT. V and J are TRBV2 and TRBJ2-3, with 13 bases matching TRBD2. The CDR3 has 16 amino acids. Trimming cost V 4 bases and J 0 bases; bases outside gene matches: 1. Germline-derived CDR1 and CDR2 are SNHLY and FYNNEI.

The chain recombines TRBV28 with TRBJ2-7, with 8 bases fitting TRBD2. With V trimmed by 7 bases and J by 3 bases, 5 bases remained unmatched. The CDR3 length is 13 residues. The germline V gene has CDR1 MDHEN and CDR2 SYDVKM. In DNA form, the CDR3 reads TGTGCCAGCATGTTAGCGGGATTCTACGAGCAGTACTTC. Translation gives CASMLAGFYEQYF.

This chain uses TRBV3-1 (or the pseudogene TRBV3-2) with TRBJ2-7; 9 bases line up with TRBD2. Germline V CDR1 and CDR2: LGHDT, YNNKEL (reference sequence). The CDR3 totals 17 residues. V lost 1 base and J lost 4; bases outside the gene matches: 11. CDR3 DNA: TGTGCCAGCAGCCAAGGTCGAATCGGGACTAGCCGATACGAGCAGTACTTC. Translation gives CASSQGRIGTSRYEQYF.

The chain has TRBV28 and TRBJ1-5; possible D gene TRBD1, 6 bases. Trimming took 2 bases from V and 6 from J, leaving 20 bases between them. Germline V lookup: CDR1 MDHEN, CDR2 SYDVKM. CDR3 length equals 17 residues. CDR3 sequence reads: CASSLRTRGQRGQPQHF. CDR3 DNA sequence: TGTGCCAGCAGTTTAAGAACCAGGGGACAACGGGGTCAGCCCCAGCATTTT. The full variable domain, with the rest looked up from reference TRBV28 and TRBJ1-5, is DVKVTQSSRYLVKRTGEKVFLECVQDMDHENMFWYRQDPGLGLRLIYFSYDVKMKEKGDIPEGYSVSREKKERFSLILESASTNQTSMYLCASSLRTRGQRGQPQHFGDGTRLSIL.

This sequence joins TRBV6-5 and TRBJ1-2; the D gene is possibly TRBD1 (5 bases). V lost 7 bases to trimming and J lost 4 bases, with 19 bases between them. CDR3 length: 15 amino acids. Germline values: CDR1 MNHEY, CDR2 SVGAGI. CDR3 sequence reads: CASNKNQAGGYGYTF. The CDR3, as DNA: TGTGCCAGCAACAAAAATCAGGCCGGGGGCTATGGCTACACCTTC.

The gene calls are TRBV20-1 and TRBJ2-1; TRBD1 might be the D (6 bases). Trimming took 6 bases from V and 12 from J, leaving 15 bases between them. Germline loops: CDR1 DFQATT, CDR2 SNEGSKA (reference sequence). This CDR3 has 11 amino acids. CDR3 residues: CSATWGHRQFF. CDR3 nucleotide sequence: TGCAGTGCCACATGGGGACATCGGCAGTTCTTC.

J is TRBJ2-3 and V is TRBV7-2, with D unresolved. This CDR3 contains 12 residues. The germline V gene has CDR1 SGHTA and CDR2 FQGNSA. Trimming pared 1 base from V and 10 bases from J, leaving 9 bases between. The CDR3 DNA is TGTGCCAGCAGCTTAGAAATCGGATCGCAGTATTTT. The encoded protein is CASSLEIGSQYF.